These 30 T cell receptor beta chains were all obtained from the same sample, sequenced in a study of graft-versus-host responses after intestinal transplantation. Sequenced by immunoSEQ multiplex PCR; TCRdb stores in-frame clones only, minus some. The repertoire holds more than 10,000 clones, with 93% as singletons. The sample here was PBMCs, taken roughly 1,000 days after intestinal transplantation. The source of these receptors is a human patient who received an intestinal transplant, so some T cells may come from the graft donor.

The chain has TRBV5-1 and TRBJ2-7; D may be TRBD2 (5 bases). In germline, CDR1 is SGHRS, CDR2 YFSETQ. V lost 4 bases and J lost 2, with 13 bases in between. This CDR3 comprises 14 residues. CDR3 bases: TGCGCCAGCAGCCTGAGACTACCCCCCTACGAGCAGTACTTC. This codes for CASSLRLPPYEQYF.

This chain connects TRBV6-6 to TRBJ1-2; the D is unclear. The V end lost 5 bases, the J end lost 6 bases, and 10 bases lay between the germline ends. Germline V gene data show CDR1 as MNHNY and CDR2 as SVGAGI (reference sequence). The CDR3 totals 12 residues. CDR3 in amino acids: CASSNEYDGYTF. The CDR3 coding sequence is TGTGCCAGCAGTAACGAGTACGATGGCTACACCTTC.

The chain links TRBV9 to TRBJ1-1; unclear D gene. This CDR3 spans 13 amino acids. Germline CDR1 is SGDLS and CDR2 is YYNGEE. V lost 3 bases to trimming and J lost 6 bases, with 12 bases between them. The CDR3 DNA is TGTGCCAGCAGCGCACGAAACGGGGCTGAAGCTTTCTTT. Translation gives CASSARNGAEAFF.

The chain is built from TRBV2 and TRBJ2-7; no clear D. Germline loops: CDR1 SNHLY, CDR2 FYNNEI. Trimming cost V 6 bases and J 3 bases, with 6 bases left between them. This CDR3 contains 11 residues. The CDR3 is CASRNLYEQYF. CDR3 nucleotide sequence: TGTGCCAGCAGGAACCTCTACGAGCAGTACTTC.

This chain joins TRBV5-1 and TRBJ1-2; 7 bases align to TRBD1. V shed 4 bases and J 4 bases; nucleotides not matched to a gene: 10. The CDR3 is 15 amino acids. Germline V lookup: CDR1 SGHRS, CDR2 YFSETQ. The CDR3 loop reads CASSVDRVAGYGYTF. The CDR3 DNA is TGCGCCAGCAGCGTAGACAGGGTAGCTGGCTATGGCTACACCTTC.

The chain employs TRBV9 and TRBJ2-1; 8 bases agree with TRBD2. CDR1 is SGDLS, CDR2 YYNGEE, per germline. This CDR3 has 14 amino acids. V lost 1 base and J lost 6; bases outside the gene matches: 3. CDR3 nucleotides: TGTGCCAGCAGCGTAAGCGGGGGCGGCAATGAGCAGTTCTTC. Encoded protein: CASSVSGGGNEQFF.

J is TRBJ1-1 and V is TRBV27; D is ambiguous. The V gene lost 1 base and the J gene lost 1 base, with 7 bases spanning the gap. From germline, CDR1 is MNHEY and CDR2 SMNVEV (reference sequence). CDR3 length equals 14 residues. CDR3 sequence: CASSLLSGNTEAFF. The DNA for the CDR3 is TGTGCCAGCAGTTTATTGTCGGGGAACACTGAAGCTTTCTTT.

The V call is TRBV11-2, the J call TRBJ1-2; D perhaps matches TRBD1 (6 bases). V lost 1 base to trimming and J lost 5 bases, with 14 bases between them. The V gene's germline CDR1 is SGHAT and CDR2 FQNNGV. This CDR3 has 15 amino acids. CDR3 in amino acids: CASSLAGANPYGYTF. CDR3 in DNA: TGTGCCAGCAGCTTAGCGGGGGCCAACCCATATGGCTACACCTTC. The full variable domain, rest sourced from reference TRBV11-2 and TRBJ1-2, is EAGVAQSPRYKIIEKRQSVAFWCNPISGHATLYWYQQILGQGPKLLIQFQNNGVVDDSQLPKDRFSAERLKGVDSTLKIQPAKLEDSAVYLCASSLAGANPYGYTFGSGTRLTVV.

Details on this clone: Compared with germline, one end of the junction differs, possibly owing to a read error. V and J are TRBV4-1 and TRBJ2-1; 7 nucleotides agree with TRBD2. Germline CDR1 and CDR2: MGHRA and YSYEKL. The CDR3 consists of 14 residues. The CDR3 reads CASSQEGGSLGRVF. The CDR3 coding sequence is TGCGCCAGCAGCCAAGAGGGAGGGTCCCTAGGGCGGGTCTTC.

The chain has TRBV6-4 and TRBJ2-5, with 8 nucleotides matching TRBD2. V shed 3 bases, J shed 0 bases, and the junction held 3 bases outside the gene matches. CDR1 is MRHNA and CDR2 is SNTAGT in the germline V gene. The CDR3 loop spans 15 amino acids. Here the CDR3 reads CASSEGGGNQETQYF. As DNA, the CDR3 is TGTGCCAGCAGTGAGGGCGGGGGGAACCAAGAGACCCAGTACTTC.

The chain uses TRBV6-6 and TRBJ1-1; D is unclear. V dropped 5 bases and J dropped 1 base, with 8 bases sitting between them. Germline loops: CDR1 MNHNY, CDR2 SVGAGI (reference sequence). The CDR3 consists of 13 residues. CDR3 amino acids: CASSPQPNTEAFF. CDR3 sequence (DNA): TGTGCCAGCAGTCCACAACCGAACACTGAAGCTTTCTTT.

V usage is TRBV4-1 and J usage is TRBJ1-1; no reliable D call. V lost 0 bases and J lost 5, with 10 bases in between. CDR3 size: 14 residues. CDR1 is MGHRA and CDR2 is YSYEKL in the germline V gene. The CDR3 DNA follows: TGCGCCAGCAGCCAAGAAGGGCTGAGGACTGAAGCTTTCTTT. It codes for CASSQEGLRTEAFF.

The rearrangement uses TRBV5-4 and TRBJ1-1; a weak D match, TRBD1 (6 bases). Trimming shortened V by 3 bases and J by 5 bases, and 17 bases separated the two germline ends. The CDR3 length is 15 residues. The germline gives CDR1 SGHNT, CDR2 YYREEE (reference sequence). The CDR3 bases are TGTGCCAGCAGCTCAAACGGACAGAGAGGTACTGAAGCTTTCTTT. This gives the protein CASSSNGQRGTEAFF.

J is TRBJ1-1 and V is TRBV5-8; the D is unclear. V was trimmed by 0 bases and J by 4 bases, leaving 7 bases between them. From germline, CDR1 is SGHTS and CDR2 YDEGEE. This CDR3 has 13 residues. Here the CDR3 DNA reads TGTGCCAGCAGCTTGGAAGTCCGCACTGAAGCTTTCTTT. This codes for CASSLEVRTEAFF.

This rearrangement joins TRBV10-3 to TRBJ1-1; 10 nucleotides agree with TRBD1. Trimming at V came to 6 bases and at J to 2 bases, leaving 6 bases not matched to a gene. The germline V gene encodes CDR1 ENHRY and CDR2 SYGVKD. This CDR3 spans 15 amino acids. CDR3 in DNA: TGTGCCATCAGGGGGACAGGGGCCTTTAACACTGAAGCTTTCTTT. It yields the protein CAIRGTGAFNTEAFF.

The J gene is TRBJ2-4, the V gene TRBV5-4; D may correspond to TRBD1 or TRBD2 (7 bases each). V lost 4 bases to trimming and J lost 0 bases, with 14 bases between them. Germline CDR1 and CDR2: SGHNT and YYREEE (reference sequence). The CDR3 runs to 16 residues. The CDR3 region has the DNA TGTGCCAGCAGCAATCAGGGGGGGCTAGCCAAAAACATTCAGTACTTC. Translating gives CASSNQGGLAKNIQYF. The full variable domain, in which reference TRBV5-4 and TRBJ2-4 provide the parts outside the CDR3, is ETGVTQSPTHLIKTRGQQVTLRCSSQSGHNTVSWYQQALGQGPQFIFQYYREEENGRGNFPPRFSGLQFPNYSSELNVNALELDDSALYLCASSNQGGLAKNIQYFGAGTRLSVL.

This clone occurred once. The CDR3 sequence: CASSRGLEAFF. The CDR3 coding sequence is TGTGCCAGCAGTAGGGGCCTTGAAGCTTTCTTT. The rearrangement joins TRBV6-6 to TRBJ1-1, with D possibly matching TRBD1 (5 bases). Between the trimmed V and J ends, which lost 5 bases and 7 bases, there was a span of 8 bases. The V gene's germline CDR1 is MNHNY and CDR2 SVGAGI (reference sequence). The CDR3 has 11 amino acids.

Comments on this clone: In the same sample, other DNA sequences code for this CDR3. V is TRBV6-4 and J is TRBJ1-1; no definite D call. V lost 3 bases to trimming and J lost 2 bases, with 7 bases between them. This CDR3 has 13 residues. Germline CDR1 reads MRHNA; CDR2 reads SNTAGT. DNA for the CDR3: TGTGCCAGCAGTGAGGCAGAAAACACTGAAGCTTTCTTT. This encodes CASSEAENTEAFF.

The CDR3 loop reads CASGLGSGSVVTGELFF. CDR3 bases: TGTGCTAGTGGTTTGGGCAGCGGGAGCGTTGTCACCGGGGAGCTGTTTTTT. The V call is TRBV12-5, the J call TRBJ2-2, with 8 bases lining up with TRBD2. With V trimmed by 1 base and J by 4 bases, 8 bases remained unmatched. This CDR3 is 17 amino acids long. The germline V gene has CDR1 LGHNT and CDR2 FRNRAP.

The chain combines TRBV10-1 with TRBJ2-3; TRBD2 matches at 11 bases. V trimming: 4 bases; J trimming: 3 bases; junction bases outside the gene matches: 3. The germline V gene has CDR1 WNHNN and CDR2 SYGVQD (reference sequence). The CDR3 is 15 residues long. This CDR3 is CASSAGTSGTDTQYF. CDR3 DNA sequence: TGCGCCAGCAGTGCCGGGACTAGCGGAACAGATACGCAGTATTTT.

This clone showed up just once. The chain recombines TRBV5-1 with TRBJ1-5; a weak D match, TRBD1 (5 bases). V was cut by 4 bases and J by 10 bases, with 15 bases left in between. CDR1 and CDR2 from the germline V gene are SGHRS and YFSETQ. The CDR3 length is 13 residues. DNA of the CDR3: TGCGCCAGCAGCCTCCGGGACGGTGGCCCCCAGCATTTT. Translated, it gives CASSLRDGGPQHF.

DNA of the CDR3: TGTGCCAGCAGCTTAGCGCGTCGGAGACAGGAGGGTGAGCAGTTCTTC. This codes for CASSLARRRQEGEQFF. This sequence joins TRBV7-9 and TRBJ2-1; tentatively, D is TRBD1 or TRBD2 (6 bases each). This CDR3 comprises 16 residues. V lost 0 bases to trimming and J lost 9 bases, with 18 bases between them. Per the germline V gene, CDR1 is SEHNR and CDR2 is FQNEAQ (reference sequence).

Worth noting for this clone: At one end, the junction sequence differs from germline, possibly due to a read error. V gene TRBV7-7 combines with J gene TRBJ2-2, with a possible D match to TRBD1 (5 bases). The germline CDR1 and CDR2 sequences are SSHAT and FNYEAQ (reference sequence). The CDR3 has 17 amino acids. CDR3 DNA sequence: TGTGCTAGCAGCTTGTCCGGACAAGCTTGGAACACCGGGGAGCTGTTTTTT. Protein: CASSLSGQAWNTGELFF. Drawing the rest from reference TRBV7-7 and TRBJ2-2, the complete variable domain is GAGVSQSPRYKVTKRGQDVTLRCDPISSHATLYWYQQALGQGPEFLTYFNYEAQPDKSGLPSDRFSAERPEGSISTLTIQRTEQRDSAMYRCASSLSGQAWNTGELFFGEGSRLTVL.

The V and J genes are TRBV19 and TRBJ1-5, with D perhaps matching TRBD1 (6 bases). CDR1 LNHDA and CDR2 SQIVND come from the germline V gene (reference sequence). Between the trimmed V and J ends, which lost 5 bases and 0 bases, there was a span of 11 bases. The CDR3 sequence is 15 residues long. The CDR3 here is CASSLQGTSNQPQHF. In nucleotides, the CDR3 is TGTGCCAGTAGTTTACAGGGAACTAGCAATCAGCCCCAGCATTTT.

The rearrangement joins TRBV10-3 to TRBJ1-2; TRBD1 aligns across 9 bases. The CDR3 runs 13 residues. Per germline, CDR1 ENHRY and CDR2 SYGVKD. V was pared by 8 bases and J by 4 bases, with 5 bases of the junction left unmatched. The CDR3 nucleotides are TGTGCCATCCCTCGACAGGGGGGCTATGGCTACACCTTC. Its protein is CAIPRQGGYGYTF.

The V and J genes are TRBV18 and TRBJ1-3; TRBD1 matches at 11 bases. The trim removed 5 bases at V and 3 bases at J, leaving 6 bases unmatched. CDR1 and CDR2 (germline): KGHSH, LQKENI. The CDR3 sequence is 16 residues long. The CDR3 DNA is TGTGCCAGCTCAGACGGACAGGGGGCGTTTGGAAACACCATATATTTT. It encodes CASSDGQGAFGNTIYF.

The rearrangement links TRBV5-4 to TRBJ1-2; weak D call: TRBD1 (5 bases). CDR3 length: 13 amino acids. From germline, CDR1 is SGHNT and CDR2 YYREEE (reference sequence). Trimming cost V 1 base and J 8 bases, with 12 bases left between them. The CDR3 DNA sequence: TGTGCCAGCAGCTTGTGGGGGGGGGAAGGCTACACCTTC. Protein product: CASSLWGGEGYTF.

This clone was counted once. The chain links TRBV6-6 to TRBJ1-5; 11 nucleotides line up with TRBD1. The germline gives CDR1 MNHNY, CDR2 SVGAGI (reference sequence). The ends lost 5 bases at V and 7 bases at J; junction bases unmatched: 7. The length of the CDR3 is 15 residues. CDR3 nucleotides: TGTGCCAGCAGTCCCCGGACAGGGGGCTTGCAGCCCCAGCATTTT. The encoded protein is CASSPRTGGLQPQHF.

The chain has TRBV18 and TRBJ2-7; D ambiguous. Trimming took 4 bases from V and 2 from J, leaving 15 bases between them. CDR3 length: 15 amino acids. The germline CDR1 and CDR2 sequences are KGHSH and LQKENI. CDR3 coding DNA: TGTGCCAGCTCACTTTCGGCGGAGCAAACCTACGAGCAGTACTTC. This sequence encodes CASSLSAEQTYEQYF. The entire variable domain, with the rest obtained from reference TRBV18 and TRBJ2-7, is as follows: NAGVMQNPRHLVRRRGQEARLRCSPMKGHSHVYWYRQLPEEGLKFMVYLQKENIIDESGMPKERFSAEFPKEGPSILRIQQVVRGDSAAYFCASSLSAEQTYEQYFGPGTRLTVT.

This chain joins TRBV7-9 and TRBJ1-4; weak D call: TRBD1 (5 bases). The ends were cut back, 1 base at V and 8 bases at J, with 8 bases in the middle. CDR3 length equals 13 residues. Germline loops: CDR1 SEHNR, CDR2 FQNEAQ (reference sequence). The CDR3 sequence is CASSLGRGEKLFF. CDR3 sequence (DNA): TGTGCCAGCAGCTTAGGTCGGGGGGAAAAACTGTTTTTT.